The 17 T cell receptor beta chains below were found in one sample sequenced in a study of glioma-infiltrating T cells after dendritic cell vaccination. Time point described: after dendritic cell vaccination, including at tumor progression/relapse. The assay was immunoSEQ multiplex PCR, and TCRdb's table has in-frame clones only and misses some. The sample lists tens of thousands of clones, roughly four fifths occurring once. The material was blood, obtained after dendritic cell vaccination. Every receptor here comes from a human donor with glioblastoma.

The genes are TRBV5-4 and TRBJ1-2; 8 bases are shared with TRBD1. CDR3 length: 15 amino acids. Germline V CDR1 and CDR2: SGHNT, YYREEE (reference sequence). Trimming cost V 2 bases and J 3 bases; bases outside gene matches: 6. In DNA, the CDR3 is TGTGCCAGCAGCTTATTGCAGGGGGCTTACTATGGCTACACCTTC. Its translation is CASSLLQGAYYGYTF.

In DNA form, the CDR3 reads TGTGCCAGCAGCCGCGGACAGGGGGCGAACACTGAAGCTTTCTTT. Protein product: CASSRGQGANTEAFF. The chain employs TRBV9 and TRBJ1-1, with 11 bases identical to TRBD1. V lost 4 bases, J lost 1 base, and 3 bases stayed unmatched. The CDR3 is 15 amino acids. Germline V gene data show CDR1 as SGDLS and CDR2 as YYNGEE.

This chain joins TRBV7-9 and TRBJ1-1; D gene unclear. The CDR3 is made up of 15 amino acids. Looked up from germline, CDR1 is SEHNR and CDR2 is FQNEAQ (reference sequence). The V and J ends lost 5 bases and 1 base respectively, with 14 bases between them. The CDR3 sequence: CASSHRFGENTEAFF. The CDR3 DNA sequence: TGTGCCAGCAGCCATCGGTTCGGGGAGAACACTGAAGCTTTCTTT.

The genes are TRBV27 and TRBJ2-7; D is possibly TRBD2 (5 bases). The CDR3 has 15 amino acids. Germline CDR1 is MNHEY and CDR2 is SMNVEV (reference sequence). Trimming pared 6 bases from V and 3 bases from J, leaving 18 bases between. CDR3 in amino acids: CASSQTREGVYEQYF. Written as DNA, the CDR3 is TGTGCCAGCAGCCAGACCCGAGAGGGAGTCTACGAGCAGTACTTC.

The CDR3 region has the DNA TGTGCCAGCAGCTTAAAACCAAGGGCGGGGGAGACTGAAGAGACCCAGTACTTC. Amino acids: CASSLKPRAGETEETQYF. The rearrangement joins TRBV7-9 to TRBJ2-5, with 7 nucleotides matching TRBD2. The CDR3 has 18 residues. Losses at the gene ends were 2 bases for V and 3 bases for J; bases not matched to a gene: 15. Germline assignment: CDR1 SEHNR and CDR2 FQNEAQ (reference sequence).

This chain uses TRBV7-3 with TRBJ2-1; 11 nucleotides align to TRBD2. Unmatched junction bases numbered 1, after V lost 5 bases and J lost 4 bases. Germline CDR1 reads SGHTA; CDR2 reads FQGTGA. The CDR3 has 14 amino acids. The CDR3 sequence: CASSVAGGYNEQFF. The CDR3 DNA follows: TGTGCCAGCAGCGTAGCGGGGGGGTACAATGAGCAGTTCTTC.

The chain carries TRBV21-1 and TRBJ1-5. TRBV21-1 is a known pseudogene. The CDR3 covers 13 residues. The CDR3 protein is CASSKTNHQPQHF. The CDR3 DNA sequence: TGTGCCAGCAGCAAGACTAACCATCAGCCCCAGCATTTT.

This rearrangement joins TRBV9 to TRBJ2-3, with D tentatively TRBD1 (5 bases). The ends were cut back, 2 bases at V and 0 bases at J, with 10 bases in the middle. CDR1 and CDR2 (germline): SGDLS, YYNGEE. The CDR3 runs 15 residues. CDR3 in DNA: TGTGCCAGCAGCGTCCAATGGGGCAGCACAGATACGCAGTATTTT. This codes for CASSVQWGSTDTQYF.

The V and J genes are TRBV7-3 and TRBJ2-7, with 10 positions matching TRBD1. This CDR3 has 12 residues. V gave up 5 bases and J gave up 6 bases; unmatched junction bases: 1. From germline, CDR1 is SGHTA and CDR2 FQGTGA. The CDR3 DNA follows: TGTGCCAGCAGCAGGACAGGGGGCGAGCAGTACTTC. Translated: CASSRTGGEQYF.

The chain combines TRBV4-1 with TRBJ2-7; a possible D gene is TRBD2 (6 bases). The CDR3 sequence is 14 residues long. Germline V lookup: CDR1 MGHRA, CDR2 YSYEKL. The V end was cut by 0 bases, the J end by 5 bases, with 11 bases between. The CDR3 protein is CASSQDPSVDEQYF. CDR3 sequence (DNA): TGCGCCAGCAGCCAAGATCCTAGCGTCGACGAGCAGTACTTC.

The chain has TRBV20-1 and TRBJ1-5, with D possibly TRBD1 on 5 matching bases. Germline CDR1 and CDR2: DFQATT and SNEGSKA (reference sequence). Trimming took 1 base from V and 11 from J, leaving 9 bases between them. This CDR3 spans 11 amino acids. The CDR3 DNA sequence: TGCAGTGCTAGAGTGGGGGGGACCCAGCATTTT. Its translation is CSARVGGTQHF.

This clone was counted only a few times. The rearrangement joins TRBV7-9 to TRBJ2-7; TRBD1 agrees at 9 bases. CDR3 size: 14 residues. Germline V CDR1 and CDR2: SEHNR, FQNEAQ (reference sequence). J was trimmed by 6 bases and V by 2 bases; bases with no gene match: 5. The CDR3 region has the DNA TGTGCCAGCAGCTTACCGGGACAGGGAGTCGAGCAGTACTTC. Translating gives CASSLPGQGVEQYF.

This chain connects TRBV5-1 to TRBJ2-7; TRBD1 matches 7 bases. The CDR3 is made up of 15 amino acids. CDR1 is SGHRS and CDR2 is YFSETQ in the germline V gene. V trimming: 3 bases; J trimming: 1 base; junction bases outside the gene matches: 7. CDR3 DNA: TGCGCCAGCAGCTCCGGGACAGTTAGATCCTACGAGCAGTACTTC. Encoded protein: CASSSGTVRSYEQYF.

This chain links TRBV29-1 with TRBJ2-1; tentatively, D is TRBD1 (6 bases). The CDR3 consists of 13 residues. Germline CDR1 SQVTM, CDR2 ANQGSEA. Trimming pared 3 bases from V and 2 bases from J, leaving 8 bases between. The CDR3 protein is CSVDRGTYNEQFF. In DNA, the CDR3 is TGCAGCGTTGACAGGGGAACCTACAATGAGCAGTTCTTC.

The rearrangement links TRBV5-5 to TRBJ1-2, with D possibly being TRBD1 (5 bases). CDR1 and CDR2 (germline): SGHKS, YYEKEE (reference sequence). V was shortened by 2 bases and J by 3 bases, with 14 bases between the two germline ends. The CDR3 has 15 residues. The CDR3 nucleotides read TGTGCCAGCAGCTTTCTCGCGGGGGTGGACTATGGCTACACCTTC. Translation gives CASSFLAGVDYGYTF.

This chain links TRBV7-3 with TRBJ2-7; 7 nucleotides align to TRBD1. J was trimmed by 3 bases and V by 5 bases; bases with no gene match: 4. Germline loops: CDR1 SGHTA, CDR2 FQGTGA. CDR3 length: 13 amino acids. The chain's CDR3 is CASSKGQDYEQYF. The CDR3 DNA is TGTGCCAGCAGCAAAGGACAGGACTACGAGCAGTACTTC.

The CDR3, as DNA: TGTGCCAGCAGCCAAGAGACAGGGGGTGGTTATGGCTACACCTTC. As protein: CASSQETGGGYGYTF. The chain has TRBV4-2 and TRBJ1-2, with 9 nucleotides matching TRBD1. This CDR3 has 15 residues. V lost 0 bases to trimming and J lost 5 bases; unmatched junction nucleotides: 4. CDR1 LGHNA and CDR2 YNFKEQ come from the germline V gene.